The subject of this entry is one TCR beta chain. A junction end diverges from the germline sequence, so it may reflect a read error. The record originates from a study of response to subunit inactivated influenza vaccine. The CDR3 covers 14 residues. Germline V lookup: CDR1 MNHNS, CDR2 SASEGT. From the RT-PCR reads, TCRdb called clonotypes with MiXCR, one entry per CDR3 protein. The sample yields around 300,000 distinct CDR3 sequences, approximately 20% seen once. Sequenced here: PBMCs from blood, sampled less than 22 months after vaccination. The clonotype originates from a man between 50 and 69 years old who received an inactivated influenza vaccine. The chain couples TRBV6-1 to TRBJ1-2; no firm D call. CDR3 nucleotide sequence: TGTGCCAGCAGCGAAGGGTGGGGTACCGGTGGCTACACCTTC. Translating gives CASSEGWGTGGYTF.